This is a list of T cell receptor beta chains from one sample in a study of tumor and adjacent non-tumor tissue in lung cancer. MiXCR, applied by TCRdb to the multiplex PCR reads, yields one record per CDR3 protein. The sample records approximately 76,000 distinct CDR3 sequences, around 65% being singletons. Sequenced input: lung tumor tissue. Receptors originate from a woman aged 70 to 79 with non-small cell lung cancer. Both conserved end residues are trimmed from each CDR3. The D gene is left open where the match is weak.

j_call | d_call | v_call | cdr3_aa
TRBJ1-3 | NA | TRBV6-5 | ASSWNSGNTIY
TRBJ1-1 | NA | TRBV12-3/TRBV12-4 | ASSFKGDTEAC
TRBJ2-1 | TRBD1 | TRBV6-1 | ACSKTGANDEQF
TRBJ2-7 | NA | TRBV5-6 | ASTTGSSYEQY
TRBJ2-7 | NA | TRBV6-1 | ASSEPSSGRYYEQY
TRBJ2-7 | TRBD2 | TRBV6-6 | GSSYPAGVSYEQY
TRBJ2-7 | TRBD2 | TRBV4-1 | ASSQGTSGRAVVYVQY
TRBJ1-2 | NA | TRBV10-3 | AISPGADYSYT
TRBJ2-7 | TRBD1 | TRBV11-3 | GSSSTTGACEQY
TRBJ2-1 | TRBD1 | TRBV11-1 | ASSVTGTGGWEQF
TRBJ2-7 | NA | TRBV18 | VSSPTGTASGEQY
TRBJ1-2 | NA | TRBV28 | ASTPAYFNYGHT
TRBJ2-3 | NA | TRBV6-5 | ANSYSPPSRGTDMQY
TRBJ2-1 | TRBD1 | TRBV29-1 | SAPSRGRINGQF
TRBJ2-3 | NA | TRBV5-1 | AGSSLPSRSTDTQY
TRBJ2-2 | NA | TRBV10-3 | AISSEGGELF
TRBJ2-7 | TRBD1 | TRBV28 | ASSPGQGWNEQY
TRBJ1-2 | NA | TRBV28 | ASSLLFDRTNYGYT
TRBJ2-3 | NA | TRBV11-3 | ASIIDGGRPHTQY
TRBJ2-7 | TRBD1 | TRBV5-1 | ARSSQDRDEQY
TRBJ2-3 | TRBD2 | TRBV4-1 | ASILEVASGDTDTQY
TRBJ2-1 | TRBD1 | TRBV6-1 | ASSTGQGNEQF
TRBJ1-3 | NA | TRBV7-8 | ASSFMTLLTSGNTIY
TRBJ2-1 | NA | TRBV6-2/TRBV6-3 | AGRLQESSYNEQF
TRBJ2-2 | NA | TRBV11-3 | ANSLGRVSVELY